The clone carrying this T cell receptor beta chain was recorded a few times. Its specificity is unknown. These data originate in a study of human T cells and chemical hapten exposure. Study background: TCR yields differed between samples (mainly from small differences in pooled library volume).

V was clipped by 0 bases and J by 0 bases, with 13 bases between them. Germline CDR1 is SGHKS and CDR2 is YYEKEE (reference sequence). The CDR3 spans 16 residues. Study outcomes and limitations: DPC sensitization left the count of TCRs above 1 in 1000 unchanged.

Time point given: pre-sensitization, week 0. Documented treatment: therapeutic diphenylcyclopropenone sensitization with weekly scalp DPC. In TCRdb, the RACE reads were re-called with MiXCR into one record per CDR3 protein. The sample has 270,000 or so distinct CDR3 sequences; around 7.7% are singletons. Sequencing was performed on whole blood, taken in connection with sensitization to the hapten diphenylcyclopropenone (DPC). The J gene is TRBJ2-7, the V gene TRBV5-5; D is uncertain. This TCR was sampled from a man younger than 35 with alopecia areata. Some clones in this sample may be carry-over from other donors' samples. DNA of the CDR3: TGTGCCAGCAGCTTGGCGTTTGGGCTTAGCTCCTACGAGCAGTACTTC. This encodes CASSLAFGLSSYEQYF. The whole variable domain, filled in from reference TRBV5-5 and TRBJ2-7, reads DAGVTQSPTHLIKTRGQQVTLRCSPISGHKSVSWYQQVLGQGPQFIFQYYEKEERGRGNFPDRFSARQFPNYSSELNVNALLLGDSALYLCASSLAFGLSSYEQYFGPGTRLTVT.